A single sample gave rise to the 3 T cell receptor beta chains below, sequenced in a study of blood T cell repertoires in COVID-19. Method: immunoSEQ multiplex PCR; TCRdb's copy keeps in-frame clones and lacks some. The sample yields some 68,000 clones, nearly 90% seen once. Material for sequencing was peripheral blood. The receptors shown here come from a woman between 45 and 60 years old with COVID-19, enrolled during active disease.

The rearrangement joins TRBV5-8 to TRBJ2-1; D possibly corresponds to TRBD1 (6 bases). The CDR3 is 16 amino acids. From germline, CDR1 is SGHTS and CDR2 YDEGEE. V lost 4 bases to trimming and J lost 7 bases, with 21 bases between them. For the CDR3, the DNA is TGTGCCAGCAGCCCGGAGACCTCACAGGGTTGGAATGAGCAGTTCTTC. Translating it yields CASSPETSQGWNEQFF. The entire variable domain, with the rest obtained from reference TRBV5-8 and TRBJ2-1, is as follows: EAGVTQSPTHLIKTRGQQATLRCSPISGHTSVYWYQQALGLGLQFLLWYDEGEERNRGNFPPRFSGRQFPNYSSELNVNALELEDSALYLCASSPETSQGWNEQFFGPGTRLTVL.

This clone appeared once. The gene calls are TRBV11-1 and TRBJ1-2; 9 nucleotides align to TRBD1. Trimming cost V 5 bases and J 5 bases; bases outside gene matches: 12. This CDR3 comprises 16 residues. Germline CDR1 and CDR2: SGHAT and FQDESV (reference sequence). CDR3 region: CASSPRIGQGNYGYTF. For the CDR3, the DNA is TGTGCCAGCAGCCCGCGAATCGGACAGGGGAATTATGGCTACACCTTC.

This clone is a singleton in its sample. V gene TRBV2 combines with J gene TRBJ2-1; 12 bases match TRBD2. Germline V gene sequence: CDR1 SNHLY, CDR2 FYNNEI. J lost 3 bases, V lost 6 bases, and 3 bases had no gene match. This CDR3 is built from 15 residues. In nucleotides, the CDR3 is TGTGCCAGCAGCTTACTAGCGGGAGGCTACAATGAGCAGTTCTTC. Amino acid sequence: CASSLLAGGYNEQFF.